This TCR beta chain comes out of a study of T cells in Graves' hyperthyroidism and ophthalmopathy. Background on the study: The blood sample was taken at first diagnosis, before treatment began.

Diagnostic decisions used clinical symptoms, serum thyroxine and TRAb, thyroid ultrasound and orbital computed tomography. The CDR3 covers 16 residues. V was trimmed by 10 bases and J by 2 bases, leaving 21 bases between them. Per germline, CDR1 WNHNN and CDR2 SYGVQD (reference sequence). Template material for amplifying TCR beta CDR3 regions consisted of RNA transcripts. During a first-round RT-PCR of the TCR CDR3, the HTBI primer set was used. Via MiXCR, TCRdb re-called the multiplex PCR reads, giving one row per CDR3 protein. The table records 390,000 or so distinct CDR3 sequences, about 15% of them present only once. This clonotype has more than one count but fewer than ten.

This sequence was found in a man younger than 35 with Graves' ophthalmopathy. Material for sequencing was blood. The chain is built from TRBV10-1 and TRBJ1-5; the D gene is possibly TRBD1 (6 bases). Here the CDR3 reads CANGTIRRIRNQPQHF. Written as DNA, the CDR3 is TGCGCCAACGGGACAATTCGACGTATCCGCAATCAGCCCCAGCATTTT.